A single sample is the source of the 28 T cell receptor beta chains below, sequenced in a study of OX40 agonist ivuxolimab in advanced cancers. Clones were sequenced by immunoSEQ multiplex PCR, and TCRdb holds only the in-frame ones, with some missing. The sample shows around 64,000 clones, about 91% of them seen only once. The input for sequencing was CD4+ or CD8+ T cells sorted from blood, taken in a trial of the OX40 agonist ivuxolimab. All receptors come from an adult with an advanced solid tumor such as melanoma, head and neck, liver or kidney cancer.

The V call is TRBV6-5, the J call TRBJ2-2; D gene uncertain. Germline V gene data show CDR1 as MNHEY and CDR2 as SVGAGI. Trimming took 6 bases from V and 4 from J, leaving 9 bases between them. CDR3 size: 13 residues. The CDR3 loop reads CASRPRATGELFF. The CDR3 nucleotides are TGTGCCAGCAGGCCTAGGGCCACCGGGGAGCTGTTTTTT.

The J gene is TRBJ2-3, the V gene TRBV10-3, with D possibly being TRBD2 (6 bases). Germline V gene sequence: CDR1 ENHRY, CDR2 SYGVKD. The CDR3 contains 14 residues. Trimming cost V 10 bases and J 0 bases, with 14 bases left between them. CDR3 amino acids: CASGRGASTDTQYF. CDR3 DNA: TGTGCCAGCGGGCGGGGTGCAAGCACAGATACGCAGTATTTT.

The gene calls are TRBV7-3 and TRBJ2-1; 7 bases map to TRBD2. The V and J ends lost 5 bases and 8 bases, in that order; junction bases with no gene match: 12. This CDR3 has 15 residues. Germline V gene sequence: CDR1 SGHTA, CDR2 FQGTGA. DNA of the CDR3: TGTGCCAGCAGCCCGACTAGCCAGAGGATCGATGAGCAGTTCTTC. Protein: CASSPTSQRIDEQFF.

The J gene is TRBJ1-2, the V gene TRBV28, with D unclear. The CDR3 spans 13 residues. Germline V gene lookup returns CDR1 MDHEN and CDR2 SYDVKM. Trimming removed 6 bases at V and 3 bases at J, with 11 bases between. The CDR3 spells CASRPSDHYGYTF. The CDR3 region has the DNA TGTGCCAGCAGGCCTTCAGACCACTATGGCTACACCTTC.

CDR3 amino acids: CASSRSERTYEQYF. CDR3 nucleotides: TGTGCCAGCAGTCGGTCAGAGAGGACCTACGAGCAGTACTTC. The V gene is TRBV2, the J gene TRBJ2-7; D gene uncertain. The germline CDR1 and CDR2 sequences are SNHLY and FYNNEI. The CDR3 totals 14 residues. The V end lost 5 bases, the J end lost 2 bases, and 13 bases lay between the germline ends.

This chain uses TRBV18 with TRBJ2-5; D ambiguous. Looked up from germline, CDR1 is KGHSH and CDR2 is LQKENI. The CDR3 loop spans 16 amino acids. Trimming took off 4 bases at V and 3 bases at J, with 18 bases between the two ends. CDR3 nucleotides: TGTGCCAGCTCACAACCTAACCCCAACCGGGAAGAGACCCAGTACTTC. Protein product: CASSQPNPNREETQYF.

This chain uses TRBV7-8 with TRBJ2-7, with TRBD1 identical over 9 bases. The V gene's germline CDR1 is SGHVS and CDR2 FQNEAQ. The junction had 3 bases not matched to a gene; V was cut back by 4 bases and J by 5 bases. The CDR3 spans 13 residues. CDR3 sequence (DNA): TGTGCCAGCAGCTGGACAGGGGTTAACGAGCAGTACTTC. Translating it yields CASSWTGVNEQYF.

Comments on this clone: The junction departs from germline at one end; a sequencing error may be responsible. This sequence joins TRBV7-7 and TRBJ2-7, with a possible D match to TRBD1 (6 bases). Germline CDR1 is SSHAT and CDR2 is FNYEAQ (reference sequence). CDR3 length: 15 residues. The CDR3 sequence is CASSRRGQRFYEQYF. DNA of the CDR3: TGTGCTAGCAGCCGGAGAGGACAGCGATTCTACGAGCAGTACTTC. Based on the CDR3 plus reference TRBV7-7 and TRBJ2-7, the full variable domain is GAGVSQSPRYKVTKRGQDVTLRCDPISSHATLYWYQQALGQGPEFLTYFNYEAQPDKSGLPSDRFSAERPEGSISTLTIQRTEQRDSAMYRCASSRRGQRFYEQYFGPGTRLTVT.

The rearrangement uses TRBV29-1 and TRBJ1-1; 10 bases agree with TRBD1. The CDR3 length is 18 residues. CDR1 and CDR2 from the germline V gene are SQVTM and ANQGSEA. V shed 6 bases and J 1 base; nucleotides not matched to a gene: 17. CDR3 in DNA: TGCAGCGTCCCCCCCACCGAGACAGGGGGCGAGGGGAACACTGAAGCTTTCTTT. This encodes CSVPPTETGGEGNTEAFF.

This clone was recorded once. V usage is TRBV27 and J usage is TRBJ1-2; TRBD1 agrees at 9 bases. CDR1 and CDR2 from the germline V gene are MNHEY and SMNVEV (reference sequence). With V trimmed by 5 bases and J by 7 bases, 11 bases remained unmatched. This CDR3 is 15 amino acids long. CDR3 nucleotide sequence: TGTGCCAGCAGTCCCACAGGGGGCGGTGTGAGTGGCTACACCTTC. It codes for CASSPTGGGVSGYTF.

The chain carries TRBV5-4 and TRBJ2-1; tentative D call: TRBD1 (6 bases). The CDR3 is made up of 12 amino acids. Trimming left V 2 bases short and J 9 bases short, with 9 bases between. CDR1 is SGHNT, CDR2 YYREEE, per germline (reference sequence). The CDR3 reads CASSLQGGEQFF. In DNA, the CDR3 is TGTGCCAGCAGCTTACAGGGCGGTGAGCAGTTCTTC.

Regarding this clone: The same CDR3 arises from other DNA sequences in this sample as well. The V and J genes are TRBV28 and TRBJ2-3; D is possibly TRBD1 or TRBD2 (5 bases each). Trimming cost V 2 bases and J 4 bases, with 7 bases left between them. Germline V CDR1 and CDR2: MDHEN, SYDVKM. The CDR3 loop spans 13 amino acids. CDR3 bases: TGTGCCAGCAGTTTAGGGGGAGCAGATACGCAGTATTTT. Amino acid sequence: CASSLGGADTQYF. The full variable domain, with the rest looked up from reference TRBV28 and TRBJ2-3, is DVKVTQSSRYLVKRTGEKVFLECVQDMDHENMFWYRQDPGLGLRLIYFSYDVKMKEKGDIPEGYSVSREKKERFSLILESASTNQTSMYLCASSLGGADTQYFGPGTRLTVL.

This chain connects TRBV5-4 to TRBJ2-7; the D is unclear. V was shortened by 0 bases and J by 7 bases, with 8 bases between the two germline ends. The CDR3 sequence is 12 residues long. In germline, CDR1 is SGHNT, CDR2 YYREEE (reference sequence). Written as DNA, the CDR3 is TGTGCCAGCAGCTTGGTGGGTCGGGAGCAGTACTTC. Its translation: CASSLVGREQYF. The full variable domain, its missing parts supplied by reference TRBV5-4 and TRBJ2-7, is ETGVTQSPTHLIKTRGQQVTLRCSSQSGHNTVSWYQQALGQGPQFIFQYYREEENGRGNFPPRFSGLQFPNYSSELNVNALELDDSALYLCASSLVGREQYFGPGTRLTVT.

The rearrangement links TRBV19 to TRBJ1-1; D remains unclear. V gave up 0 bases and J gave up 2 bases, with 7 bases separating them. In germline, CDR1 is LNHDA, CDR2 SQIVND (reference sequence). This CDR3 spans 14 amino acids. The CDR3: CASSIDLGNTEAFF. The CDR3 nucleotides are TGTGCCAGTAGTATAGATCTGGGAAACACTGAAGCTTTCTTT.

As to this clone: Other DNA sequences in the same sample also yield this CDR3. V usage is TRBV27 and J usage is TRBJ1-1, with D unresolved. Germline V gene sequence: CDR1 MNHEY, CDR2 SMNVEV (reference sequence). Trimming took off 3 bases at V and 1 base at J, with 6 bases between the two ends. The CDR3 runs 13 residues. The CDR3 here is CASSFSPNTEAFF. The CDR3 bases are TGTGCCAGCAGTTTCTCACCGAACACTGAAGCTTTCTTT.

The gene calls are TRBV27 and TRBJ1-5; TRBD1 might be the D (6 bases). The germline V gene has CDR1 MNHEY and CDR2 SMNVEV (reference sequence). Trimming took 5 bases from V and 7 from J, leaving 15 bases between them. The CDR3 runs 14 residues. In nucleotides, the CDR3 is TGTGCCAGCAGTCCGGACGGCGGGGGCCAGCCCCAGCATTTT. Amino acid sequence: CASSPDGGGQPQHF.

This clone was found once. The chain employs TRBV10-3 and TRBJ1-1; D gene uncertain. Trimming took 6 bases from V and 1 from J, leaving 9 bases between them. This CDR3 region has 13 residues. The germline V gene encodes CDR1 ENHRY and CDR2 SYGVKD. The CDR3 nucleotides are TGTGCCATCAGGGAGGGAAGGAACACTGAAGCTTTCTTT. The encoded protein is CAIREGRNTEAFF.

The chain recombines TRBV7-9 with TRBJ2-7, with 7 bases aligning to TRBD2. CDR1 and CDR2 from the germline V gene are SEHNR and FQNEAQ (reference sequence). V lost 5 bases and J lost 3; bases outside the gene matches: 4. The CDR3 is 13 amino acids. The CDR3 coding sequence is TGTGCCAGCAGCAACCGGGACTACTACGAGCAGTACTTC. Translated: CASSNRDYYEQYF.

This clone is a singleton in its sample. The J gene is TRBJ2-5, the V gene TRBV27; D is possibly TRBD2 (5 bases). Trimming took 5 bases from V and 6 from J, leaving 13 bases between them. The CDR3 loop spans 13 amino acids. Per the germline V gene, CDR1 is MNHEY and CDR2 is SMNVEV (reference sequence). This chain's CDR3 is CASSPGISKTQYF. In nucleotides, the CDR3 is TGTGCCAGCAGTCCGGGGATCTCTAAGACCCAGTACTTC.

The chain is built from TRBV6-1 and TRBJ2-3, with 7 bases that match TRBD2. CDR1 MNHNS and CDR2 SASEGT come from the germline V gene. CDR3 length equals 14 residues. Germline trimming cut 11 bases from V and 2 bases from J; bases unmatched to any gene: 10. The CDR3 DNA reads TGTGCCGTACAGCGGGGAGGCTCCACAGATACGCAGTATTTT. It yields the protein CAVQRGGSTDTQYF.

This chain connects TRBV21-1 to TRBJ2-1; the table's D call, TRBD2, has no DNA check behind it. TRBV21-1 is recorded as a pseudogene. The CDR3 length is 15 residues. CDR3 DNA sequence: TGTGCCAGCAGCCCTCGGACTAGCCGGTACAATGAGCAGTTCTTC. It translates to CASSPRTSRYNEQFF.

The CDR3 protein is CASSDRASYTEAFF. CDR3 sequence (DNA): TGTGCCAGCAGTGACAGGGCGAGTTACACTGAAGCTTTCTTT. The chain carries TRBV6-5 and TRBJ1-1; 7 bases match TRBD1. Germline CDR1 reads MNHEY; CDR2 reads SVGAGI. The CDR3 is 14 residues long. V gave up 5 bases and J gave up 3 bases; unmatched junction bases: 6.

The chain uses TRBV7-2 and TRBJ2-2; possible D gene TRBD1, 6 bases. Germline V gene data show CDR1 as SGHTA and CDR2 as FQGNSA. The CDR3 extends over 15 amino acids. Trimming removed 4 bases from V and 2 bases from J, with 11 bases in between. CDR3 residues: CASSSRDKNTGELFF. The CDR3 DNA is TGTGCCAGCAGCTCTCGGGACAAAAACACCGGGGAGCTGTTTTTT.

This chain uses TRBV4-2 with TRBJ2-2; D is undetermined. The V end lost 2 bases, the J end lost 1 base, and 8 bases lay between the germline ends. The CDR3 spans 15 residues. Germline loops: CDR1 LGHNA, CDR2 YNFKEQ. The CDR3, as DNA: TGTGCCAGCAGCCAAATTATCGGGAACACCGGGGAGCTGTTTTTT. Protein product: CASSQIIGNTGELFF.

V gene TRBV9 combines with J gene TRBJ1-1; D gene uncertain. CDR3 length equals 17 residues. CDR1 and CDR2 (germline): SGDLS, YYNGEE. Trimming shortened V by 0 bases and J by 8 bases, and 23 bases separated the two germline ends. The CDR3 sequence is CASSVEIGKGESPEAFF. CDR3 DNA sequence: TGTGCCAGCAGCGTAGAAATCGGGAAGGGCGAATCCCCCGAAGCTTTCTTT. The full variable domain, its missing parts supplied by reference TRBV9 and TRBJ1-1, is DSGVTQTPKHLITATGQRVTLRCSPRSGDLSVYWYQQSLDQGLQFLIQYYNGEERAKGNILERFSAQQFPDLHSELNLSSLELGDSALYFCASSVEIGKGESPEAFFGQGTRLTVV.

V is TRBV4-2 and J is TRBJ1-6; tentative D call: TRBD1 (6 bases). Germline V gene sequence: CDR1 LGHNA, CDR2 YNFKEQ. Deletions cut 6 bases from V and 7 bases from J, with 16 bases between. CDR3 length: 15 residues. CDR3 DNA sequence: TGTGCCAGCAGTCCAGGGGTCCGGGGCAATTCACCCCTCCACTTT. This translates into CASSPGVRGNSPLHF.

The chain links TRBV5-6 to TRBJ2-7; 12 bases map to TRBD2. Germline values: CDR1 SGHDT, CDR2 YYEEEE. The CDR3 contains 16 residues. V lost 1 base and J lost 0; bases outside the gene matches: 2. The CDR3 sequence: CASSLSSGRVSYEQYF. The CDR3 bases are TGTGCCAGCAGCTTGTCTAGCGGGAGGGTCTCCTACGAGCAGTACTTC.

The chain recombines TRBV15 with TRBJ2-7; TRBD2 matches 10 bases. Germline loops: CDR1 LNHNV, CDR2 YYDKDF (reference sequence). V gave up 1 base and J gave up 0 bases; unmatched junction bases: 3. The CDR3 loop spans 16 amino acids. As DNA, the CDR3 is TGTGCCACCAGCAGAGTTGCTAGCGGGAGCTCCTACGAGCAGTACTTC. Translated, it gives CATSRVASGSSYEQYF.